The present T cell receptor beta chain was sequenced within a study of T cells in Graves' hyperthyroidism and ophthalmopathy. Germline loops: CDR1 SGHVS, CDR2 FQNEAQ. The CDR3 contains 14 residues. The ends lost 5 bases at V and 6 bases at J; junction bases unmatched: 10. Authors of the study amplified TCR beta CDR3 regions from RNA transcripts. HTBI primers were the set used in a first-round RT-PCR of the TCR CDR3. A single record per CDR3 protein comes from TCRdb applying MiXCR to the multiplex PCR reads. Of more than 500,000 distinct CDR3 sequences in the sample, about 15% were seen once. Patients aged 18 to 65 had newly diagnosed hyperthyroidism lasting under 2 months. The diagnoses drew upon clinical symptoms, serum thyroxine and TRAb, thyroid ultrasound and orbital computed tomography. The authors obtained PBMCs from about 9.5 ml of fresh peripheral blood. Whole-study findings and limits: The majority of expanded thyroid clonotypes above 0.001 also appeared in blood.

As regards this clonotype: Its antigen is unknown.

This sequence was found in a woman aged 40 to 50 with Graves' hyperthyroidism. Sequencing was carried out using blood. The chain joins TRBV7-8 to TRBJ2-7; 7 nucleotides align to TRBD1. The CDR3 sequence: CASSAKTGTCEQYF. DNA of the CDR3: TGTGCCAGCAGCGCCAAGACAGGGACCTGCGAGCAGTACTTC.